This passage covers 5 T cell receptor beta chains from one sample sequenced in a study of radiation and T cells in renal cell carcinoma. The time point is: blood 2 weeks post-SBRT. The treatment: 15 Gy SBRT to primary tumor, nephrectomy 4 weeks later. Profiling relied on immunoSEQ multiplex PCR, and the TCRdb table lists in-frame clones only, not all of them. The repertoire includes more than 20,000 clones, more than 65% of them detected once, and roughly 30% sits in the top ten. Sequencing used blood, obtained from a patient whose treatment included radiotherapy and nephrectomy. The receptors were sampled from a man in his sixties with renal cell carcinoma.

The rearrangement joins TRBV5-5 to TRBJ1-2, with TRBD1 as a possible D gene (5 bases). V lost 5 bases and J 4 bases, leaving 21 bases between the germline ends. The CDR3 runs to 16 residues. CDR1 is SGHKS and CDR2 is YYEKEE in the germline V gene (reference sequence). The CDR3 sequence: CASSLMRPGQSYGYTF. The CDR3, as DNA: TGTGCCAGCAGTTTAATGAGGCCAGGGCAGAGCTATGGCTACACCTTC.

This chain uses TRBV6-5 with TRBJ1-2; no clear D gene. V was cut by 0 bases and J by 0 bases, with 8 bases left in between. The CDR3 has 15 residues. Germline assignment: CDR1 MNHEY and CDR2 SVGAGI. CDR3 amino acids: CASSYSREANYGYTF. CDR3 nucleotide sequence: TGTGCCAGCAGTTACTCGCGGGAAGCTAACTATGGCTACACCTTC.

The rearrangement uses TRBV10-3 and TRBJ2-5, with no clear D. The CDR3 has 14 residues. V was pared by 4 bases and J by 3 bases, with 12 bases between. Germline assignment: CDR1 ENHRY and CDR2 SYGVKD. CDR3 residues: CAISGSGPEETQYF. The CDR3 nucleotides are TGTGCCATCAGTGGGTCGGGCCCCGAAGAGACCCAGTACTTC.

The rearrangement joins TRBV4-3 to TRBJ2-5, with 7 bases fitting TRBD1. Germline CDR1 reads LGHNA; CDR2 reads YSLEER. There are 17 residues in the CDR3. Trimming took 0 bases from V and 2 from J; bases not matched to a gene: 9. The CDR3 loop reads CASSQDPVQGRQETQYF. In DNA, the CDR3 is TGCGCCAGCAGCCAAGATCCAGTACAGGGGCGTCAAGAGACCCAGTACTTC.

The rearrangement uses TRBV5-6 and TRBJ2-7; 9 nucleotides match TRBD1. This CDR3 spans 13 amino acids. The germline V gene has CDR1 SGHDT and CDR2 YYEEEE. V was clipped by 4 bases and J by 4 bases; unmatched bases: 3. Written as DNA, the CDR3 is TGTGCCAGCAGCGGGACAGGGAGGTACGAGCAGTACTTC. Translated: CASSGTGRYEQYF.